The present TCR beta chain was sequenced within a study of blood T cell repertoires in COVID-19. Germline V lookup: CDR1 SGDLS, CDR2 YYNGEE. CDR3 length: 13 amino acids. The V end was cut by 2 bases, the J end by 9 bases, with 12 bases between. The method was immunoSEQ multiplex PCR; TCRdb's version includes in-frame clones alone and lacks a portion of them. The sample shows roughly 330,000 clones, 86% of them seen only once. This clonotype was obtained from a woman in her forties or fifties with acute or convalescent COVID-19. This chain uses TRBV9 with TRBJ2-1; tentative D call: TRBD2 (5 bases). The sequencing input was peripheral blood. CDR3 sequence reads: CASSVGGIGEQFF. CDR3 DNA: TGTGCCAGCAGCGTTGGAGGAATCGGTGAGCAGTTCTTC.